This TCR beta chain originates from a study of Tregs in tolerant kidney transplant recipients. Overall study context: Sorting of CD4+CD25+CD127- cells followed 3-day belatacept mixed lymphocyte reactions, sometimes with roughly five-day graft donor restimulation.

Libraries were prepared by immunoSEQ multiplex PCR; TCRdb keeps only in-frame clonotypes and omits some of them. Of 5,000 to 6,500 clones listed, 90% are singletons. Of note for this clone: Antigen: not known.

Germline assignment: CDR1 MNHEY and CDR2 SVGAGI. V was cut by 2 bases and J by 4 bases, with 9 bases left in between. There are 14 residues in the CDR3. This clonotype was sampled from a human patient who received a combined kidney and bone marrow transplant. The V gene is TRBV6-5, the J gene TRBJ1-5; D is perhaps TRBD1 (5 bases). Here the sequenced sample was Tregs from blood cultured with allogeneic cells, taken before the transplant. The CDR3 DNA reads TGTGCCAGCAGTTACGGGGCAGGGAATCAGCCCCAGCATTTT. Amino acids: CASSYGAGNQPQHF.